A single T cell receptor (beta chain) is shown here with its context. Its antigen is as yet unknown. A read error is possible here, since a much larger clone lies one base away. The data are from a study of post-analysis software for immune sequencing data. The overall study: Multiple sclerosis in the patients followed relapsing-remitting, secondary progressive and progressive-relapsing courses.

cDNA libraries for TCR beta contained unique molecular identifiers. One entry per CDR3 protein results from TCRdb running MiXCR on the PCR reads. Among some 690,000 distinct CDR3 sequences listed, roughly 29% were seen once. Study outcomes and limitations: Comparison of patients with controls showed roughly five TRBV segments more frequent in patients, TRBV5-6, TRBV5-1 and TRBV20-1 among them.

CDR1 is SGHTA, CDR2 FQGNSA, per germline. V lost 3 bases and J lost 10, with 22 bases in between. CDR3 size: 15 residues. J is TRBJ2-7 and V is TRBV7-2, with a weak D call TRBD2 (5 bases). Input material: blood. This TCR was sampled from a girl aged 5 to 17 with multiple sclerosis. CDR3 loop: CASSFPGMPQEAQYF. CDR3 bases: TGTGCCAGCAGCTTCCCGGGGATGCCCCAAGAGGCCCAGTACTTC.